The T cell receptor (beta chain) described here comes from a study of T cell responses to AZD1222 COVID-19 vaccine. Study-wide results and caveats: Donors were mostly white British, more females; clonal diversity possibly underestimated. Spike-specific TCR repertoires showed rising breadth and depth after two AZD1222 doses.

The CDR3 loop spans 15 amino acids. Germline CDR1 and CDR2: SGHNT and YYREEE (reference sequence). V lost 1 base and J lost 4, with 9 bases in between. Produced via immunoSEQ multiplex PCR; TCRdb's table is partial and in-frame only. This table holds some 130,000 clones, around 84% found once. As to this clone: Its antigen is not identified.

V and J are TRBV5-4 and TRBJ2-6; either TRBD1 or TRBD2 may fit D (5 bases each). This receptor was obtained from an adult in good health. Sample: peripheral blood, taken on day 0 of AZD1222 vaccination. The CDR3 bases are TGTGCCAGCAGCTTGCCAGGGACCGGGGCCAACGTCCTGACTTTC. Amino acids: CASSLPGTGANVLTF.